The sequence of this TCR beta chain was determined in a study of cytotoxic CD8 clonotypes in ibrutinib-treated CLL. Study context: Per sample, productive templates averaged nearly 260,000 and productive rearrangements averaged around 100,000. Study results and limitations: Public clonotypes, rarely seen, contracted or held steady on treatment.

Measured with immunoSEQ multiplex PCR; TCRdb has only the in-frame clones, and not every one. The sample contains some 50,000 clones, approximately 52% of which appear only once. Genomic DNA (about 2 micrograms) was obtained from cryopreserved PBMCs for construction of TCR beta libraries. This CDR3 contains 15 residues. The germline V and J ends were trimmed by 5 bases and 8 bases, with 19 bases remaining between them. Germline assignment: CDR1 SGHNT and CDR2 YENEEA. With regard to this clone: Its antigen is undetermined.

The chain employs TRBV11-3 and TRBJ2-1, with a tentative D call TRBD1 (6 bases). This TCR was sampled from a human donor with chronic lymphocytic leukemia. The sample was PBMCs, taken after 24 months of ibrutinib treatment. Written as DNA, the CDR3 is TGTGCCAGCAGCGCGCTGGGCAGGGGTGGCGATGAGCAGTTCTTC. Its protein product is CASSALGRGGDEQFF.